Ten or more counts support the clone carrying this T cell receptor beta chain. Its specificity is not known. Individual cDNA molecules were tagged with unique molecular identifiers, the study reported. TCRdb independently ran MiXCR on the 5' RACE reads; one entry per CDR3 protein. This table has 43,000 or so distinct CDR3 sequences, around 3.6% appearing once. The germline V gene encodes CDR1 DFQATT and CDR2 SNEGSKA (reference sequence). V was shortened by 5 bases and J by 4 bases, with 18 bases between the two germline ends. The CDR3 contains 15 residues. This specimen comes from a study of early T cells in non-severe SARS-CoV-2 infection. Study context: Sequencing targeted bulk RNA from unsorted whole blood, leaving chains unpaired.

Study-level findings and limits: VDJdb-based annotation leaned toward anti-spike CD8 responses and missed private and CD4 specificities.

This rearrangement joins TRBV20-1 to TRBJ2-1, with a weak D call TRBD2 (7 bases). The sequenced sample consisted of whole blood. The source is an adult who was a healthcare worker with PCR-confirmed SARS-CoV-2 infection or an uninfected control (not recorded which). This CDR3 reads CSAPHRAGRYNEQFF. CDR3 DNA sequence: TGCAGTGCTCCCCACAGGGCCGGGAGGTACAATGAGCAGTTCTTC.